This record concerns one T cell receptor (beta chain) sequence. Its antigen remains unidentified. From germline, CDR1 is SQVTM and CDR2 ANQGSEA. The CDR3 extends over 14 amino acids. V lost 4 bases and J lost 6; bases outside the gene matches: 7. This sample stems from a study of post-analysis software for immune sequencing data. Study in general: The patients showed relapsing-remitting, secondary progressive and progressive-relapsing multiple sclerosis courses. Study-wide findings and caveats: Controls had lower frequencies than patients of about 5 TRBV segments, which included TRBV5-6, TRBV5-1 and TRBV20-1. Multiple sclerosis patients showed significantly lower normalized Chao1 diversity than controls did.

TCR beta cDNA libraries included unique molecular identifiers. Once roughly 0.9 to 11 million T cells were used, about half a million cDNA molecules resulted. TCRdb independently ran MiXCR on the PCR reads; one entry per CDR3 protein. The top ten hold about 11% of the sample, which has approximately 660,000 distinct CDR3 sequences, roughly three fifths seen once. Sequenced input: blood. The TCR sequence derives from a girl aged 2-9 years with multiple sclerosis. The rearrangement links TRBV29-1 to TRBJ1-5, with TRBD1 matching over 9 bases. This CDR3 reads CSVGPGTGSQPQHF. CDR3 DNA sequence: TGCAGCGTTGGACCCGGGACAGGGAGTCAGCCCCAGCATTTT.